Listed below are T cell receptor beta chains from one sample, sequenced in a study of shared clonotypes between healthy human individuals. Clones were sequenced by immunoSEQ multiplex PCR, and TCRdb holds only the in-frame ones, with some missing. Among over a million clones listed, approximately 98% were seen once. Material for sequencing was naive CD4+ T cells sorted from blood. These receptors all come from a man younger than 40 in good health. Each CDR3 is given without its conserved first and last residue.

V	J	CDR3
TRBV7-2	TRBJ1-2	ASSARTGNDYGYT
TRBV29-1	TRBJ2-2	SAQNLGSGELF
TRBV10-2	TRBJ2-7	ASSGLAAYEQY
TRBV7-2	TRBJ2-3	ASTPGGASTDTQY
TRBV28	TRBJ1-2	ASSRTRNYGYT
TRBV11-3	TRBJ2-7	ASSLNQVSVEQY
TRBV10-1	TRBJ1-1	ASSESLGRGHTEAF
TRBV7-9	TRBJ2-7	ASSDGQGGSYEQY
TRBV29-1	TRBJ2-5	SVLMFEETQY
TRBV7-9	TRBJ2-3	ASSTRQGFTDTQY